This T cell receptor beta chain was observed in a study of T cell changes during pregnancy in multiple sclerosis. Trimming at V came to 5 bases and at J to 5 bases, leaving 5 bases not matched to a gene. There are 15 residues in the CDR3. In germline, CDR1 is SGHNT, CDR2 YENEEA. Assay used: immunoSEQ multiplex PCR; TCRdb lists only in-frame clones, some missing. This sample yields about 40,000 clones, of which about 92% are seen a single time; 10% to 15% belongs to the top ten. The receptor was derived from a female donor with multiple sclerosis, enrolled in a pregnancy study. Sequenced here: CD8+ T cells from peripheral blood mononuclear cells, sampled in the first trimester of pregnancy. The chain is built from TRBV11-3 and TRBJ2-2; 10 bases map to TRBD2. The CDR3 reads CASSLRAGGTGELFF. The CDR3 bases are TGTGCCAGCAGCCTAAGAGCGGGGGGGACCGGGGAGCTGTTTTTT.